Here is one T cell receptor beta chain with its context. Antigen specificity is unknown. PCR employed 60 Vbeta and 13 Jbeta primers. Method: immunoSEQ multiplex PCR; TCRdb's copy keeps in-frame clones and lacks some. Of 100,000 or so clones in the sample, over 70% were seen once. Germline assignment: CDR1 SGHRS and CDR2 YFSETQ. This CDR3 is built from 18 residues. The J segment lost 2 bases and the V segment lost 4 bases, leaving 14 bases of the junction unmatched. This sample is drawn from a study of cytomegalovirus exposure and HLA in healthy donors. Study-level points and caveats: Reportedly, diagnosis of cytomegalovirus status by the classifier showed high specificity and sensitivity.

The source of this sequence is a male donor in good health and CMV-seronegative. V and J are TRBV5-1 and TRBJ2-3; TRBD2 matches 9 bases. Source material: PBMCs. CDR3 DNA: TGCGCCAGCAGCCTACGCAGGGATAGCGGGAGTCCCACAGATACGCAGTATTTT. It specifies CASSLRRDSGSPTDTQYF.